This TCR beta chain was retrieved from a study of radiation and T cells in renal cell carcinoma. V was cut by 3 bases and J by 6 bases, with 17 bases left in between. Germline loops: CDR1 GTSNPN, CDR2 SVGIG (reference sequence). This CDR3 is 14 amino acids long. Documented time point: blood 4 weeks post-SBRT, at nephrectomy. Treatment of the sample: 15 Gy SBRT to primary tumor, nephrectomy 4 weeks later. Nephrectomy followed 15 Gy stereotactic body radiation by 4 weeks. Blood was sampled at baseline, 2 weeks and 4 weeks after SBRT. The patient's renal cell carcinoma had clear cell pathology. Assay used: immunoSEQ multiplex PCR; TCRdb lists only in-frame clones, some missing. Of under 35,000 clones listed, 81% are singletons.

The chain joins TRBV30 to TRBJ1-2; D may be TRBD1 (5 bases). The specimen was blood, collected from a patient whose treatment included radiotherapy and nephrectomy. This receptor was obtained from a man aged 55 to 70 with renal cell carcinoma. The CDR3: CAWRGPGRGHGYTF. The DNA for the CDR3 is TGTGCCTGGAGGGGTCCGGGGCGAGGTCATGGCTACACCTTC.